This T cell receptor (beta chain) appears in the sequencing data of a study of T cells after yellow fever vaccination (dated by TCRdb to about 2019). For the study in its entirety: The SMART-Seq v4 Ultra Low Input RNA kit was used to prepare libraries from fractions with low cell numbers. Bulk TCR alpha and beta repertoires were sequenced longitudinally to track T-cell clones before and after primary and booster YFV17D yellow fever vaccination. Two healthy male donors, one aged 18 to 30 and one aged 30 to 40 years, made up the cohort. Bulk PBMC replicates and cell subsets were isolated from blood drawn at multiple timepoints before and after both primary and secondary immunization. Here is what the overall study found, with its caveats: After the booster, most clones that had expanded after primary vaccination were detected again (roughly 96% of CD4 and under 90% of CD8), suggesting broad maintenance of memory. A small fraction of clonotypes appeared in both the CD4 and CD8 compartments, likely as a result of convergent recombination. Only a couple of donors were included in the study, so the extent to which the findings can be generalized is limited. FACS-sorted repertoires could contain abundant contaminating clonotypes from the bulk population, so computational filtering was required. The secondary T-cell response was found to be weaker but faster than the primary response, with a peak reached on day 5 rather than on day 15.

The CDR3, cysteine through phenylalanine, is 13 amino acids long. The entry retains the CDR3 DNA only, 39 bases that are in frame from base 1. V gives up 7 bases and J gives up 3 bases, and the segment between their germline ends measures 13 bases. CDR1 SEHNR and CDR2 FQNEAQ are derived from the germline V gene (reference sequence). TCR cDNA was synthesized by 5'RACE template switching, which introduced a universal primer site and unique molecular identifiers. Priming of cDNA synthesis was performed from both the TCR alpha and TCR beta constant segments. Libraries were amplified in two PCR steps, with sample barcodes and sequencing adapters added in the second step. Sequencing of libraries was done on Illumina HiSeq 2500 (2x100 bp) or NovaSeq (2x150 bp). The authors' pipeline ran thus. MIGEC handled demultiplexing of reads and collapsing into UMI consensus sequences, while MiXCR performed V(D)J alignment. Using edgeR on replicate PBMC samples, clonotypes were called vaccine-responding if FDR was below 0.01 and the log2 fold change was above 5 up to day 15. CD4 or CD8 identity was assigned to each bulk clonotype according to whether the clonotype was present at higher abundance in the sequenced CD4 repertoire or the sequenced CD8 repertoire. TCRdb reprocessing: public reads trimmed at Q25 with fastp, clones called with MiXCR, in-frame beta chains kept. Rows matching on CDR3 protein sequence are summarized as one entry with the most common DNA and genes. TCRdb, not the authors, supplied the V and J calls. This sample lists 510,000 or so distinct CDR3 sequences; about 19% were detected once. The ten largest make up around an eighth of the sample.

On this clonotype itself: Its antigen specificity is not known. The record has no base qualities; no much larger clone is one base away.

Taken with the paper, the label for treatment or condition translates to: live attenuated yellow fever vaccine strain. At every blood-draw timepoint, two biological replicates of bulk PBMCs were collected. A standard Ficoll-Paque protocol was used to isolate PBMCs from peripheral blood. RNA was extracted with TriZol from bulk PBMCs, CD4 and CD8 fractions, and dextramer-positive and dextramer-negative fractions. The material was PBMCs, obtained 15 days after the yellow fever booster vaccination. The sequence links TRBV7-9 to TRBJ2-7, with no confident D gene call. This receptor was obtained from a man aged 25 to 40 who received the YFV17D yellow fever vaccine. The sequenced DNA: TGTGCCAGCACCCAAGGTCCTTACTACGAGCAGTACTTC. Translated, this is CASTQGPYYEQYF.